The 12 T cell receptor beta chains reported below all come from one sample, sequenced in a study of blood T cell repertoires in COVID-19. Measured with immunoSEQ multiplex PCR; TCRdb has only the in-frame clones, and not every one. This table holds 130,000 to 150,000 clones, roughly 77% found once. Input material: peripheral blood. The source of these receptors is a woman in her 70s with COVID-19, enrolled during active disease.

This rearrangement joins TRBV3-1 (or the pseudogene TRBV3-2) to TRBJ2-1, with TRBD1 matching 11 bases. J lost 7 bases, V lost 7 bases, and 9 bases had no gene match. This CDR3 spans 15 amino acids. Germline CDR1 reads LGHDT; CDR2 reads YNNKEL (reference sequence). DNA for the CDR3: TGTGCCAGCACGATCGGACAGGGGGCGAGTAATGAGCAGTTCTTC. It codes for CASTIGQGASNEQFF.

The V and J genes are TRBV11-1 and TRBJ1-1, with D uncertain. The CDR3 totals 12 residues. The V end lost 2 bases, the J end lost 2 bases, and 3 bases lay between the germline ends. Per germline, CDR1 SGHAT and CDR2 FQDESV (reference sequence). The CDR3 sequence is CASSLHNTEAFF. The CDR3 region has the DNA TGTGCCAGCAGCTTACATAACACTGAAGCTTTCTTT.

The CDR3 here is CASSMLAEAFF. The CDR3 coding sequence is TGTGCCAGTAGTATGTTAGCTGAAGCTTTCTTT. The chain combines TRBV19 with TRBJ1-1; D ambiguous. The V and J ends lost 3 bases and 6 bases respectively, with 5 bases between them. The CDR3 totals 11 residues. Germline V gene sequence: CDR1 LNHDA, CDR2 SQIVND (reference sequence).

This clone was found many times. The CDR3 sequence: CASSIDPRNTEAFF. DNA for the CDR3: TGTGCCAGTAGTATAGATCCCAGGAACACTGAAGCTTTCTTT. V and J are TRBV19 and TRBJ1-1; D is uncertain. V lost 0 bases and J 1 base, leaving 6 bases between the germline ends. Germline loops: CDR1 LNHDA, CDR2 SQIVND (reference sequence). The CDR3 consists of 14 residues.

The V call is TRBV6-5, the J call TRBJ2-7, with 11 bases lining up with TRBD1. Germline V gene data show CDR1 as MNHEY and CDR2 as SVGAGI. The CDR3 runs to 14 residues. V dropped 6 bases and J dropped 5; count of bases not matched to a gene: 6. This CDR3 is CASRAGTGGNEQYF. CDR3 coding DNA: TGTGCCAGCAGAGCCGGGACAGGGGGAAACGAGCAGTACTTC.

The chain's CDR3 is CASSQLVTAVETQYF. CDR3 DNA: TGTGCCAGCAGCCAGTTAGTCACTGCCGTGGAGACCCAGTACTTC. The chain recombines TRBV3-1 (or the pseudogene TRBV3-2) with TRBJ2-5; no clear D. There are 15 residues in the CDR3. Germline V gene data show CDR1 as LGHDT and CDR2 as YNNKEL (reference sequence). Trimming removed 3 bases at V and 5 bases at J, with 16 bases between.

This chain uses TRBV19 with TRBJ1-5; the D gene is possibly TRBD1 (5 bases). Per germline, CDR1 LNHDA and CDR2 SQIVND (reference sequence). V lost 10 bases and J lost 1, with 17 bases in between. The CDR3 covers 15 residues. CDR3 nucleotide sequence: TGTGCCACCTCGGCGGGGGTCCTAAGCAATCAGCCCCAGCATTTT. It translates to CATSAGVLSNQPQHF. The full variable domain, in which reference TRBV19 and TRBJ1-5 provide the parts outside the CDR3, is DGGITQSPKYLFRKEGQNVTLSCEQNLNHDAMYWYRQDPGQGLRLIYYSQIVNDFQKGDIAEGYSVSREKKESFPLTVTSAQKNPTAFYLCATSAGVLSNQPQHFGDGTRLSIL.

The sample holds a few counts of this clone. This chain uses TRBV10-3 with TRBJ1-2; the D gene is possibly TRBD1 (5 bases). Germline assignment: CDR1 ENHRY and CDR2 SYGVKD. Trimming removed 1 base from V and 4 bases from J, with 19 bases in between. CDR3 size: 17 residues. The CDR3 DNA sequence: TGTGCCATCAGTGAGTTTTCGTGGGACCGGCGGGGCTATGGCTACACCTTC. It translates to CAISEFSWDRRGYGYTF.

For this clone: Other DNA sequences of this sample code for an identical CDR3. The rearrangement uses TRBV9 and TRBJ2-1, with 7 positions matching TRBD2. CDR1 is SGDLS and CDR2 is YYNGEE in the germline V gene. V lost 0 bases and J lost 7; bases outside the gene matches: 7. The CDR3 length is 15 residues. CDR3 in DNA: TGTGCCAGCAGCGTAGGGACGGGGGGTCGGAATGAGCAGTTCTTC. Protein sequence: CASSVGTGGRNEQFF.

With respect to this clone: Mismatch with germline at one junction end may stem from a read error. The chain uses TRBV19 and TRBJ1-2; no clear D. The V gene's germline CDR1 is LNHDA and CDR2 SQIVND (reference sequence). The CDR3 has 8 residues. In DNA, the CDR3 is TGTGCCAGTGGCCGCTTTGCCTTC. Protein product: CASGRFAF.

This sequence joins TRBV28 and TRBJ2-5; D unclear. CDR3 length: 14 residues. The germline gives CDR1 MDHEN, CDR2 SYDVKM. V gave up 1 base and J gave up 1 base, with 7 bases separating them. CDR3 nucleotide sequence: TGTGCCAGCAGTTTATCCGTCGGCCAAGAGACCCAGTACTTC. The encoded protein is CASSLSVGQETQYF.

This clone was observed a few times. The chain employs TRBV5-1 and TRBJ2-7, with D tentatively TRBD1 (5 bases). CDR1 SGHRS and CDR2 YFSETQ come from the germline V gene. This CDR3 is built from 13 residues. Deletions cut 5 bases from V and 1 base from J, with 10 bases between. The chain's CDR3 is CASRQERSYEQYF. The CDR3 nucleotides are TGCGCCAGCAGACAGGAACGGTCCTACGAGCAGTACTTC.